Following are 6 T cell receptor beta chains from one sample sequenced in a study of cytomegalovirus exposure and HLA in healthy donors. The PCR used 60 Vbeta and 13 Jbeta primers. This table comes from immunoSEQ multiplex PCR, and its TCRdb copy is limited to in-frame clones, with some not included. The sample consists of 150,000 to 200,000 clones, 65% to 75% of them appearing once. Sequenced material: PBMCs. The receptors shown here come from a human donor in good health.

The chain carries TRBV7-2 and TRBJ1-1; 7 bases match TRBD1. This CDR3 contains 15 residues. The germline V gene encodes CDR1 SGHTA and CDR2 FQGNSA. V lost 5 bases, J lost 1 base, and 7 bases stayed unmatched. CDR3 amino acids: CASSPHRGTNTEAFF. In DNA form, the CDR3 reads TGTGCCAGCAGCCCTCACAGGGGAACGAACACTGAAGCTTTCTTT.

The rearrangement uses TRBV11-2 and TRBJ2-7, with a tentative D call TRBD2 (6 bases). Germline V lookup: CDR1 SGHAT, CDR2 FQNNGV. Trimming removed 4 bases at V and 2 bases at J, with 15 bases between. The CDR3 covers 15 residues. CDR3 protein: CASSYYVGGTYEQYF. Here the CDR3 DNA reads TGTGCCAGCAGCTATTACGTGGGAGGTACCTACGAGCAGTACTTC.

The chain is built from TRBV6-6 and TRBJ1-1; the D is unclear. Germline V gene data show CDR1 as MNHNY and CDR2 as SVGAGI (reference sequence). Trimming took off 7 bases at V and 2 bases at J, with 11 bases between the two ends. This CDR3 spans 13 amino acids. CDR3 nucleotide sequence: TGTGCCAGCACCTATGGCGGAAACACTGAAGCTTTCTTT. Protein sequence: CASTYGGNTEAFF.

The CDR3 reads CASSMWSSGNYNEQFF. CDR3 DNA sequence: TGTGCCAGTAGTATGTGGAGTAGCGGGAATTACAATGAGCAGTTCTTC. This chain connects TRBV19 to TRBJ2-1; 8 nucleotides match TRBD2. Germline V gives CDR1 LNHDA, CDR2 SQIVND (reference sequence). The CDR3 extends over 16 amino acids. The J segment lost 4 bases and the V segment lost 3 bases, leaving 8 bases of the junction unmatched.

The genes are TRBV27 and TRBJ2-7, with 9 positions matching TRBD1. The V gene end was trimmed by 5 bases and the J gene end by 3 bases; junction bases not matched to a gene: 2. CDR1 MNHEY and CDR2 SMNVEV come from the germline V gene (reference sequence). CDR3 length equals 13 residues. The CDR3 nucleotides read TGTGCCAGCAGTCAGGGACAGGGCTACGAGCAGTACTTC. Translating gives CASSQGQGYEQYF.

About this clone: The sample holds other DNA sequences that translate to the same CDR3. As DNA, the CDR3 is TGCGCCAGCAGCATGCCATTCCGCGGAGGGCAGGGGGCGTCTGGGGCCAACGTCCTGACTTTC. Protein sequence: CASSMPFRGGQGASGANVLTF. This chain uses TRBV5-1 with TRBJ2-6, with TRBD1 matching 8 bases. CDR3 length equals 21 residues. V dropped 4 bases and J dropped 1; count of bases not matched to a gene: 19. Germline V lookup: CDR1 SGHRS, CDR2 YFSETQ.